This T cell receptor (beta chain) was captured in a study of control samples from healthy donors and cancer patients. Data came from immunoSEQ multiplex PCR; TCRdb stores just in-frame clones and leaves some out. The sample shows roughly 95,000 clones, 92% of them seen only once. The CDR3 has 13 amino acids. The germline V gene encodes CDR1 SGHRS and CDR2 YFSETQ. V dropped 4 bases and J dropped 2 bases, with 9 bases sitting between them. With regard to this clone: The identical CDR3 is also encoded by other nucleotide sequences in the sample.

Sequenced input: blood. This sequence originates from a human donor in good health. The donor label of this sample is uncertain. The genes are TRBV5-1 and TRBJ1-1; D ambiguous. This chain's CDR3 is CASSLSSNTEAFF. As DNA, the CDR3 is TGCGCCAGCAGCCTGTCATCTAACACTGAAGCTTTCTTT.